These 14 T cell receptor beta chains were all obtained from the same sample, sequenced in a study of blood T cell repertoires in COVID-19. Sequencing was performed with immunoSEQ multiplex PCR; in TCRdb, only in-frame clones are kept and a portion is missing. The data contain 120,000 or so clones, 70% to 90% of them singletons. Sequencing input: peripheral blood. All receptors derive from a human donor in a cohort sampled during active COVID-19.

In this sample, this clone turned up a few times. This sequence joins TRBV9 and TRBJ2-7; TRBD2 agrees at 9 bases. This CDR3 contains 16 residues. The germline V gene has CDR1 SGDLS and CDR2 YYNGEE. V dropped 0 bases and J dropped 0; count of bases not matched to a gene: 4. The CDR3 here is CASSVGDSGGSYEQYF. The CDR3 nucleotides read TGTGCCAGCAGCGTAGGAGATAGCGGGGGCTCCTACGAGCAGTACTTC.

The CDR3 sequence is CASSSGTDSYEQYF. DNA of the CDR3: TGTGCCAGCAGCTCCGGGACAGACTCCTACGAGCAGTACTTC. The chain joins TRBV5-4 to TRBJ2-7, with 7 positions matching TRBD1. Per germline, CDR1 SGHNT and CDR2 YYREEE (reference sequence). Trimming at V came to 3 bases and at J to 0 bases, leaving 3 bases not matched to a gene. This CDR3 comprises 14 residues.

The chain carries TRBV9 and TRBJ2-3; no definite D call. The ends were cut back, 2 bases at V and 5 bases at J, with 9 bases in the middle. This CDR3 is 13 amino acids long. CDR1 and CDR2 (germline): SGDLS, YYNGEE. The CDR3 DNA is TGTGCCAGCAGCGTCTCTCTACTAGATACGCAGTATTTT. It codes for CASSVSLLDTQYF.

This sequence joins TRBV13 and TRBJ1-2, with D tentatively TRBD1 (6 bases). This CDR3 spans 14 amino acids. The V end lost 10 bases, the J end lost 2 bases, and 17 bases lay between the germline ends. Germline V gene sequence: CDR1 PRHDT, CDR2 FYEKMQ (reference sequence). The CDR3 DNA reads TGTGCCAACAAATTGGGGACACCGAACTATGGCTACACCTTC. It yields the protein CANKLGTPNYGYTF.

The chain uses TRBV6-5 and TRBJ1-1, with D uncertain. V lost 8 bases and J lost 7, with 14 bases in between. Germline V lookup: CDR1 MNHEY, CDR2 SVGAGI. The CDR3 sequence is 12 residues long. The CDR3 coding sequence is TGTGCCAGCGGATCAGGACGGGGTGAAGCTTTCTTT. Encoded protein: CASGSGRGEAFF.

This CDR3 reads CASALREGSGTQYF. As DNA, the CDR3 is TGTGCCAGCGCCCTTCGGGAGGGGTCCGGGACCCAGTACTTC. The rearrangement joins TRBV6-5 to TRBJ2-5; 8 bases are a match to TRBD2. CDR3 length equals 14 residues. Germline-derived CDR1 and CDR2 are MNHEY and SVGAGI. V shed 8 bases and J 7 bases; nucleotides not matched to a gene: 12.

DNA of the CDR3: TGTGCCAGCAGCTTGGATGGGGCATTGGGAAACACCATATATTTT. This encodes CASSLDGALGNTIYF. V is TRBV5-6 and J is TRBJ1-3; D possibly corresponds to TRBD1 (5 bases). CDR1 is SGHDT, CDR2 YYEEEE, per germline. This CDR3 comprises 15 residues. Trimming removed 0 bases from V and 4 bases from J, with 11 bases in between.

V gene TRBV2 combines with J gene TRBJ2-7; 9 nucleotides align to TRBD1. Looked up from germline, CDR1 is SNHLY and CDR2 is FYNNEI. The trim removed 4 bases at V and 4 bases at J, leaving 2 bases unmatched. The CDR3 is made up of 13 amino acids. The CDR3, as DNA: TGTGCCAGCAGTGGGGGACAGGGTTACGAGCAGTACTTC. Translation: CASSGGQGYEQYF.

This rearrangement joins TRBV28 to TRBJ2-4; tentatively, D is TRBD1 (6 bases). This CDR3 region has 16 residues. Germline values: CDR1 MDHEN, CDR2 SYDVKM. V was trimmed by 6 bases and J by 0 bases, leaving 15 bases between them. CDR3 DNA sequence: TGTGCCAGCAGGCCGGACAGAGGGGGAGCCAAAAACATTCAGTACTTC. Translation gives CASRPDRGGAKNIQYF. The whole variable domain, remainder taken from reference TRBV28 and TRBJ2-4, is DVKVTQSSRYLVKRTGEKVFLECVQDMDHENMFWYRQDPGLGLRLIYFSYDVKMKEKGDIPEGYSVSREKKERFSLILESASTNQTSMYLCASRPDRGGAKNIQYFGAGTRLSVL.

The chain joins TRBV5-6 to TRBJ2-1; 7 bases agree with TRBD2. Trimming took 4 bases from V and 7 from J; bases not matched to a gene: 11. The CDR3 is made up of 15 amino acids. From germline, CDR1 is SGHDT and CDR2 YYEEEE. CDR3 region: CASSPPRGSRNEQFF. DNA of the CDR3: TGTGCCAGCAGCCCACCCCGCGGGAGTCGAAATGAGCAGTTCTTC.

On this clone: An end of the junction does not agree with germline; a read error may underlie this. The chain is built from TRBV12-3 or TRBV12-4 and TRBJ1-2, with D possibly TRBD1 on 6 matching bases. The CDR3 has 13 amino acids. CDR3: CASRLGQYYGYTF. In DNA, the CDR3 is TGTGCCAGCAGGTTAGGACAGTACTATGGCTACACCTTC.

This clone appeared a few times. The rearrangement links TRBV5-1 to TRBJ2-1, with no clear D. V was shortened by 0 bases and J by 9 bases, with 10 bases between the two germline ends. The V gene's germline CDR1 is SGHRS and CDR2 YFSETQ. The length of the CDR3 is 13 residues. As DNA, the CDR3 is TGCGCCAGCAGCTTGGATCTAGTCGGTGAGCAGTTCTTC. As protein: CASSLDLVGEQFF.

The V and J genes are TRBV4-1 and TRBJ1-1, with 8 positions matching TRBD1. The CDR3 length is 16 residues. The germline V gene encodes CDR1 MGHRA and CDR2 YSYEKL. J lost 4 bases, V lost 0 bases, and 7 bases had no gene match. The CDR3 protein is CASSQEKAGGFTEAFF. The DNA for the CDR3 is TGCGCCAGCAGCCAAGAAAAGGCAGGGGGCTTCACTGAAGCTTTCTTT.

This clone was seen just once. The chain employs TRBV13 and TRBJ1-4, with no clear D. Germline CDR1 is PRHDT and CDR2 is FYEKMQ (reference sequence). The V end lost 5 bases, the J end lost 3 bases, and 7 bases lay between the germline ends. This CDR3 has 13 amino acids. This CDR3 reads CASSRGSNEKLFF. CDR3 in DNA: TGTGCCAGCAGCCGAGGGTCTAATGAAAAACTGTTTTTT.